The 21 T cell receptor beta chains listed next were all sequenced from one sample in a study of early T cells in non-severe SARS-CoV-2 infection. TCRdb recomputed calls from the 5' RACE reads with MiXCR, one row per CDR3 protein. The table records approximately 120,000 distinct CDR3 sequences, about 15% of them present only once. The sequencing input was whole blood. Receptors originate from an adult who was a healthcare worker with PCR-confirmed SARS-CoV-2 infection or an uninfected control (not recorded which).

The chain combines TRBV7-9 with TRBJ1-3; tentative D call: TRBD1 (6 bases). Germline CDR1 is SEHNR and CDR2 is FQNEAQ (reference sequence). The germline V and J ends were trimmed by 5 bases and 1 base, with 18 bases remaining between them. CDR3 size: 17 residues. The CDR3: CASSPGGWGKSGNTIYF. As DNA, the CDR3 is TGTGCCAGCAGCCCCGGGGGCTGGGGGAAGTCTGGAAACACCATATATTTT.

At least ten counts were recorded for this clonotype. The V and J genes are TRBV18 and TRBJ1-1; D unresolved. Germline V gene data show CDR1 as KGHSH and CDR2 as LQKENI. The CDR3 extends over 11 amino acids. V was shortened by 6 bases and J by 7 bases, with 9 bases between the two germline ends. CDR3 sequence (DNA): TGTGCCAGCTCCCCTGAAATTGAAGCTTTCTTT. Translating it yields CASSPEIEAFF.

The sample holds a few counts of this clonotype. The chain is built from TRBV12-3 or TRBV12-4 and TRBJ2-5; D gene ambiguous. The CDR3 length is 11 residues. Trimming stripped 7 bases from V and 7 bases from J, with 10 bases between. CDR3 sequence: CASKNFGTQYF. The CDR3 DNA reads as TGTGCCAGCAAAAACTTTGGGACCCAGTACTTC.

This clonotype was counted ten times or more. V gene TRBV29-1 combines with J gene TRBJ1-1; D unresolved. Trimming took 6 bases from V and 0 from J, leaving 11 bases between them. This CDR3 has 13 residues. CDR1 SQVTM and CDR2 ANQGSEA come from the germline V gene. The CDR3 DNA reads as TGCAGCGTATTCAGGTCTTTGAACACTGAAGCTTTCTTT. Protein sequence: CSVFRSLNTEAFF.

This clonotype was observed at least ten times. The chain combines TRBV3-1 with TRBJ2-3; D might be TRBD2 (5 bases). CDR3 length: 13 amino acids. V lost 0 bases, J lost 7 bases, and 8 bases lay in between. Germline CDR1 LGHDT, CDR2 YNNKEL (reference sequence). CDR3 sequence (DNA): TGTGCCAGCAGCCAAGAACCCGGGAATACGCAGTATTTT. This gives the protein CASSQEPGNTQYF.

This clonotype was found a few times. Written as DNA, the CDR3 is TGTGCCAGCAGTTACAGTAGCGGTGAAAAACTGTTTTTT. Amino acids: CASSYSSGEKLFF. The chain has TRBV6-6 and TRBJ1-4, with no clear D. The CDR3 is 13 amino acids. Looked up from germline, CDR1 is MNHNY and CDR2 is SVGAGI (reference sequence). V was shortened by 2 bases and J by 7 bases, with 8 bases between the two germline ends.

This sequence joins TRBV3-1 and TRBJ1-4, with no clear D. This CDR3 contains 15 residues. Per germline, CDR1 LGHDT and CDR2 YNNKEL (reference sequence). V gave up 1 base and J gave up 10 bases, with 16 bases separating them. CDR3 protein: CASSQVRAPPAKLFF. The DNA for the CDR3 is TGTGCCAGCAGCCAAGTTCGTGCCCCGCCAGCAAAACTGTTTTTT.

This clonotype occurred a few times. The chain is built from TRBV30 and TRBJ1-1; D not certain. The CDR3 has 11 amino acids. Trimming left V 1 base short and J 2 bases short, with 2 bases between. The V gene's germline CDR1 is GTSNPN and CDR2 SVGIG (reference sequence). CDR3 in amino acids: CAWSDNTEAFF. The DNA for the CDR3 is TGTGCCTGGAGTGATAACACTGAAGCTTTCTTT.

The genes are TRBV19 and TRBJ2-5; the match to TRBD2 covers 11 bases. Germline values: CDR1 LNHDA, CDR2 SQIVND (reference sequence). The trim removed 4 bases at V and 2 bases at J, leaving 6 bases unmatched. The CDR3 has 16 amino acids. The CDR3 nucleotides read TGTGCCAGTAGTACTCAGGGACTAGCGGCACAAGAGACCCAGTACTTC. This encodes CASSTQGLAAQETQYF.

The chain has TRBV7-9 and TRBJ2-3, with 7 bases lining up with TRBD2. Trimming removed 1 base from V and 2 bases from J; junction bases left unmatched: 6. There are 16 residues in the CDR3. The V gene's germline CDR1 is SEHNR and CDR2 FQNEAQ (reference sequence). DNA for the CDR3: TGTGCCAGCAGCTTAGGAGCCGGGGGGTACACAGATACGCAGTATTTT. Its translation: CASSLGAGGYTDTQYF.

This clonotype was counted only a few times. This chain links TRBV7-2 with TRBJ2-2, with TRBD2 as a possible D gene (6 bases). Trimming took 0 bases from V and 6 from J, leaving 17 bases between them. The CDR3 totals 17 residues. CDR1 and CDR2 (germline): SGHTA, FQGNSA. CDR3: CASSLAAGTVTSGELFF. CDR3 DNA sequence: TGTGCCAGCAGCTTAGCGGCGGGGACCGTGACCTCCGGGGAGCTGTTTTTT.

This clonotype was detected a few times. The rearrangement uses TRBV29-1 and TRBJ2-2; D gene ambiguous. Looked up from germline, CDR1 is SQVTM and CDR2 is ANQGSEA. V was shortened by 4 bases and J by 4 bases, with 10 bases between the two germline ends. The CDR3 sequence is 13 residues long. CDR3 nucleotide sequence: TGCAGCGTTGCTCGGCTCCTCACCGGGGAGCTGTTTTTT. Protein product: CSVARLLTGELFF.

The chain links TRBV4-2 to TRBJ2-5; D is uncertain. V was trimmed by 1 base and J by 4 bases, leaving 19 bases between them. The CDR3 loop spans 17 amino acids. Germline CDR1 and CDR2: LGHNA and YNFKEQ. This CDR3 is CASSQGPLEAARETQYF. The DNA for the CDR3 is TGTGCCAGCAGCCAAGGGCCCCTTGAGGCAGCCAGAGAGACCCAGTACTTC.

This clonotype has more than one count but fewer than ten. This rearrangement joins TRBV20-1 to TRBJ1-1; D not resolved. The germline V gene has CDR1 DFQATT and CDR2 SNEGSKA (reference sequence). The V end was cut by 6 bases, the J end by 5 bases, with 7 bases between. The CDR3 runs to 10 residues. Here the CDR3 reads CSAETTEAFF. CDR3 in DNA: TGCAGTGCCGAAACGACTGAAGCTTTCTTT.

The chain recombines TRBV20-1 with TRBJ2-1; the match to TRBD2 covers 7 bases. V shed 0 bases, J shed 4 bases, and the junction held 6 bases outside the gene matches. The CDR3 length is 15 residues. Per the germline V gene, CDR1 is DFQATT and CDR2 is SNEGSKA (reference sequence). The CDR3 nucleotides are TGCAGTGCTAGAGATCTCGGGGGGAGATACAATGAGCAGTTCTTC. Translation: CSARDLGGRYNEQFF.

The sample holds a few counts of this clonotype. The chain carries TRBV15 and TRBJ1-6; 10 nucleotides agree with TRBD1. V gave up 1 base and J gave up 9 bases; unmatched junction bases: 3. This CDR3 contains 15 residues. Germline loops: CDR1 LNHNV, CDR2 YYDKDF (reference sequence). In nucleotides, the CDR3 is TGTGCCACCAGCAGAGCCCGACAGGGGGCTTCACCCCTCCACTTT. Residues: CATSRARQGASPLHF.

The chain uses TRBV5-1 and TRBJ1-1; D unresolved. The CDR3 consists of 15 residues. V lost 2 bases to trimming and J lost 0 bases, with 11 bases between them. Germline V gene data show CDR1 as SGHRS and CDR2 as YFSETQ. The CDR3 here is CASSFSPPVNTEAFF. The CDR3, as DNA: TGCGCCAGCAGCTTCAGCCCCCCGGTGAACACTGAAGCTTTCTTT.

This clonotype was seen many times. The V and J genes are TRBV7-6 and TRBJ1-2; D uncertain. Trimming shortened V by 7 bases and J by 4 bases, and 16 bases separated the two germline ends. In germline, CDR1 is SGHVS, CDR2 FNYEAQ. This CDR3 is 14 amino acids long. The CDR3 DNA reads TGTGCCAGCACCCCAGGCTCGGGTCTCTATGGCTACACCTTC. Translation: CASTPGSGLYGYTF.

This clonotype has a count of ten or more. The V call is TRBV7-9, the J call TRBJ2-5; perhaps TRBD1 as D (6 bases). The V end lost 6 bases, the J end lost 2 bases, and 13 bases lay between the germline ends. CDR1 and CDR2 (germline): SEHNR, FQNEAQ (reference sequence). The CDR3 is 14 amino acids. The CDR3 region is CASSSGTLQETQYF. The CDR3 bases are TGTGCCAGCAGTTCCGGGACACTACAAGAGACCCAGTACTTC.

The chain employs TRBV6-5 and TRBJ1-1; the D gene is possibly TRBD1 (5 bases). The CDR3 spans 13 residues. Germline V CDR1 and CDR2: MNHEY, SVGAGI. The V end lost 4 bases, the J end lost 5 bases, and 11 bases lay between the germline ends. CDR3 in DNA: TGTGCCAGCAGTTCAAGGGGCAAAACTGAAGCTTTCTTT. Protein product: CASSSRGKTEAFF.

This clonotype has just a few counts. The CDR3 bases are TGCGCCAGCAGCGAGGGGAACACTGAAGCTTTCTTT. This sequence encodes CASSEGNTEAFF. The chain uses TRBV10-1 and TRBJ1-1; D call uncertain. CDR1 WNHNN and CDR2 SYGVQD come from the germline V gene (reference sequence). The V gene lost 6 bases and the J gene lost 1 base, with 6 bases spanning the gap. There are 12 residues in the CDR3.